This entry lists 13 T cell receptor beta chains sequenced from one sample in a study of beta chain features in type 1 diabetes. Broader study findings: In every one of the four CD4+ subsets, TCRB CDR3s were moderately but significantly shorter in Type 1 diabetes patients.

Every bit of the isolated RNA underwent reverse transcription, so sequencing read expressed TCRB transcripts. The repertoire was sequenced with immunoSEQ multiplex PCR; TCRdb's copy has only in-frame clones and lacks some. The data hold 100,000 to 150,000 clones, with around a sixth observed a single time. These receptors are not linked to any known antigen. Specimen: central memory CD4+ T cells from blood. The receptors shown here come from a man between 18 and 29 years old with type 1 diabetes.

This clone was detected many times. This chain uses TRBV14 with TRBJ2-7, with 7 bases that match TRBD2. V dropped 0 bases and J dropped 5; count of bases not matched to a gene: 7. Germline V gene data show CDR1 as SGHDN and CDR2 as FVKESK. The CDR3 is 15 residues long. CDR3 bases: TGTGCCAGCAGCCAAGATAGCTGGGCGGGAGACGAGCAGTACTTC. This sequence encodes CASSQDSWAGDEQYF.

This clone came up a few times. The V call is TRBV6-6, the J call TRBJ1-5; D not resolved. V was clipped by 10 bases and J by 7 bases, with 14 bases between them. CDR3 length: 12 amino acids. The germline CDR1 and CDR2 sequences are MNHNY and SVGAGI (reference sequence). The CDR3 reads CATSSIEQPQHF. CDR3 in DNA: TGTGCCACTAGCTCCATCGAGCAGCCCCAGCATTTT.

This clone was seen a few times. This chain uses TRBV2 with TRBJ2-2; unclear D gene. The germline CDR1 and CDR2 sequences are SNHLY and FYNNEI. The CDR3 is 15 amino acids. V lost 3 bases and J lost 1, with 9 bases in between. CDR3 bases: TGTGCCAGCAGTGAGGTCACCCGGAACACCGGGGAGCTGTTTTTT. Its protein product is CASSEVTRNTGELFF.

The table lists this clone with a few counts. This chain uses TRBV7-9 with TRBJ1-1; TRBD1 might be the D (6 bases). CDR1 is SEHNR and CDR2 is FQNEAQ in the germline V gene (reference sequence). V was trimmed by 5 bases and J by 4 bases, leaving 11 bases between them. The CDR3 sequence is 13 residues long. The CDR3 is CASSPGVRTEAFF. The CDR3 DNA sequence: TGTGCCAGCAGCCCAGGGGTGCGCACTGAAGCTTTCTTT. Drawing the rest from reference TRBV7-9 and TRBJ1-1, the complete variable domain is DTGVSQNPRHKITKRGQNVTFRCDPISEHNRLYWYRQTLGQGPEFLTYFQNEAQLEKSRLLSDRFSAERPKGSFSTLEIQRTEQGDSAMYLCASSPGVRTEAFFGQGTRLTVV.

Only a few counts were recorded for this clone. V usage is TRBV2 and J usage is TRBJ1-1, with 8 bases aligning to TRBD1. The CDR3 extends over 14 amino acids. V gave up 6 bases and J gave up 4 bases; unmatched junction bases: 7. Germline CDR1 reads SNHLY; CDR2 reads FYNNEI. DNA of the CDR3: TGTGCCAGCAGAACTACAGGGGGAGGCACTGAAGCTTTCTTT. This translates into CASRTTGGGTEAFF.

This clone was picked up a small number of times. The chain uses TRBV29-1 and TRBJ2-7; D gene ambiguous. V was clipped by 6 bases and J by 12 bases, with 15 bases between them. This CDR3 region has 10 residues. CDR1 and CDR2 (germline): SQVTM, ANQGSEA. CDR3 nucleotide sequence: TGCAGCGTCGCGGACGGAGTATGGTACTTC. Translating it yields CSVADGVWYF.

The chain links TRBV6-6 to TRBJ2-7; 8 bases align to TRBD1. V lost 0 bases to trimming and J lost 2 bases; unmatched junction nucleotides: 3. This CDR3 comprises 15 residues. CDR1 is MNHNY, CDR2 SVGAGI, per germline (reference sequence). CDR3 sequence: CASSYSGTGTYEQYF. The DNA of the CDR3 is TGTGCCAGCAGTTACTCCGGGACAGGAACCTACGAGCAGTACTTC.

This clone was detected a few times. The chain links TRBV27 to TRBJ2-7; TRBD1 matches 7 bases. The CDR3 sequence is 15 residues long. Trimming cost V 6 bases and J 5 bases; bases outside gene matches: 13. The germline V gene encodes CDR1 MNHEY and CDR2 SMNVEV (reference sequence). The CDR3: CASSSRQGLVHEQYF. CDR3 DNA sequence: TGTGCCAGCAGCTCACGACAGGGTTTAGTCCACGAGCAGTACTTC.

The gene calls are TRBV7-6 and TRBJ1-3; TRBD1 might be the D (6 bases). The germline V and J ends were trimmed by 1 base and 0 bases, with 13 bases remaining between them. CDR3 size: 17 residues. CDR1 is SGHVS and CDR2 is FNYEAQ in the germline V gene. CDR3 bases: TGTGCCAGCAGCTTAGGACAGGCCGGATTCTCTGGAAACACCATATATTTT. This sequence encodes CASSLGQAGFSGNTIYF.

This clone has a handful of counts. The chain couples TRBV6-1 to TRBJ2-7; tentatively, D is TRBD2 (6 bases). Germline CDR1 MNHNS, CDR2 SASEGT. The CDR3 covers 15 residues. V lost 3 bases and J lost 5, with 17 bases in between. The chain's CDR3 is CASSEFLGGEDEQYF. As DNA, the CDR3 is TGTGCCAGCAGTGAGTTTCTGGGGGGAGAGGACGAGCAGTACTTC.

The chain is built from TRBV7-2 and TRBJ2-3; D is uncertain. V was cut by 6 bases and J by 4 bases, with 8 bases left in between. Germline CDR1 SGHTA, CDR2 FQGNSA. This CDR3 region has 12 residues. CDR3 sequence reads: CASRPESDTQYF. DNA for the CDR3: TGTGCCAGCAGACCAGAGTCAGATACGCAGTATTTT.

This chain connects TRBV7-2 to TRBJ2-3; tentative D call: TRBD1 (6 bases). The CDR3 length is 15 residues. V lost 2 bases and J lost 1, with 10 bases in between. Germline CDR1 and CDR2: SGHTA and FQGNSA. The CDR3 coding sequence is TGTGCCAGCAGCTTAAACCAGGGGCGCACAGATACGCAGTATTTT. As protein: CASSLNQGRTDTQYF.

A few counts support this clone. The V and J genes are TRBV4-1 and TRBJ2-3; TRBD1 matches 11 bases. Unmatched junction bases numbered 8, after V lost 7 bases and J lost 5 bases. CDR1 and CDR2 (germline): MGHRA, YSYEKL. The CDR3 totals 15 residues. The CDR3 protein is CASTRGQGVLDTQYF. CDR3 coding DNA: TGCGCCAGCACTCGGGGACAGGGGGTTTTAGATACGCAGTATTTT.